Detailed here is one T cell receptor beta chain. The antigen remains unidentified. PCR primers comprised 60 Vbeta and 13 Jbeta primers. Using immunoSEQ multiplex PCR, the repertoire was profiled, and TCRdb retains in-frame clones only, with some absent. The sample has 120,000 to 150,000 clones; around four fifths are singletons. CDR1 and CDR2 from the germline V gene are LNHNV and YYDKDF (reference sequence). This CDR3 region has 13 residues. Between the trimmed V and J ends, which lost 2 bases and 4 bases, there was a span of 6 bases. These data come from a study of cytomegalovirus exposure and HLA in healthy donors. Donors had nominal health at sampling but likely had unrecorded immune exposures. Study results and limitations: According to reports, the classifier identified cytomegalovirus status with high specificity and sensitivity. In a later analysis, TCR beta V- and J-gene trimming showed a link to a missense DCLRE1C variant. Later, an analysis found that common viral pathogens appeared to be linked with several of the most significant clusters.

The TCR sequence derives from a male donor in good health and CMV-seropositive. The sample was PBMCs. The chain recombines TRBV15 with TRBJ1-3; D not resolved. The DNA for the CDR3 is TGTGCCACCAGCAGATACACGGGAAACACCATATATTTT. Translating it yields CATSRYTGNTIYF.